This T cell receptor beta chain was captured in a study of control samples from healthy donors and cancer patients. Clones were read by immunoSEQ multiplex PCR, and TCRdb kept only the in-frame ones, dropping some. Found here are roughly 70,000 clones, 84% of them singletons; the top ten hold 25% to 35%. The table lists this clone with a count of one. This CDR3 is 14 amino acids long. Per germline, CDR1 MNHEY and CDR2 SVGAGI. V lost 7 bases and J 1 base, leaving 12 bases between the germline ends. The rearrangement joins TRBV6-5 to TRBJ2-3; tentatively, D is TRBD1 or TRBD2 (5 bases each). The receptor's source is a man aged 45-65 years in good health. Source material: blood. CDR3 loop: CASTARDGTDTQYF. The CDR3 bases are TGTGCCAGCACCGCTAGGGACGGCACAGATACGCAGTATTTT.